This is a list of T cell receptor beta chains from one sample in a study of T cells after yellow fever vaccination. Each CDR3 protein gets one entry after TCRdb re-called the 5' RACE reads with MiXCR. In the table there are 510,000 or so distinct CDR3 sequences, over 15% of which are singletons. This sample comprised PBMCs, obtained 15 days after the yellow fever booster vaccination. These receptors originate from a man aged 30 to 39 who received the YFV17D yellow fever vaccine. Each CDR3 is given with its conserved first and last residue. The order of the fields is clone size, V gene, D gene, J gene, CDR3 DNA, CDR3 protein. D genes are given only for firm matches. For some rows the clone size is stated as once, few or many, or as a class when expanded; others skip it.

clone_size: few
v_call: TRBV7-3
d_call: .
j_call: TRBJ2-5
cdr3_nt: TGTGCCAGCAGCTTTGGACTGGACGGTCAAGAGACCCAGTACTTC
cdr3_aa: CASSFGLDGQETQYF

clone_size: .
v_call: TRBV25-1
d_call: TRBD2
j_call: TRBJ2-1
cdr3_nt: TGTGCCATCCCGGGACTAGCGCCCGCGGACGAGCAGTTCTTC
cdr3_aa: CAIPGLAPADEQFF

clone_size: few
v_call: TRBV24-1
d_call: .
j_call: TRBJ2-5
cdr3_nt: TGTGCCACCAGTGAGGGGACAGAGACCCAGTACTTC
cdr3_aa: CATSEGTETQYF

clone_size: .
v_call: TRBV20-1
d_call: .
j_call: TRBJ2-5
cdr3_nt: TGCAGTGCTAGAGATCCCGTCGGGGACCTCTGGGCCCAGTACTTC
cdr3_aa: CSARDPVGDLWAQYF

clone_size: .
v_call: TRBV5-1
d_call: .
j_call: TRBJ2-2
cdr3_nt: TGCGCCAGCAGCCCCGGAGGGGGAACGAACACCGGGGAGCTGTTTTTT
cdr3_aa: CASSPGGGTNTGELFF

clone_size: .
v_call: TRBV7-2
d_call: .
j_call: TRBJ2-1
cdr3_nt: TGTGCCAGCAGGCTGGGCCAGGGAAATGAGCAGTTCTTC
cdr3_aa: CASRLGQGNEQFF

clone_size: once
v_call: TRBV6-1
d_call: .
j_call: TRBJ2-3
cdr3_nt: TGTGCCAGCAGTCTATCCTGGGGTGATACGCAGTATTTT
cdr3_aa: CASSLSWGDTQYF

clone_size: .
v_call: TRBV12-3/TRBV12-4
d_call: .
j_call: TRBJ2-2
cdr3_nt: TGTGCCAGCAGTTTGTCGTGGGGCACCGGGGAGCTGTTTTTT
cdr3_aa: CASSLSWGTGELFF

clone_size: .
v_call: TRBV6-5
d_call: TRBD2
j_call: TRBJ2-2
cdr3_nt: TGTGCCAGCAGTTACTCAACTAGCGCCACCGGGGAGCTGTTTTTT
cdr3_aa: CASSYSTSATGELFF

clone_size: few
v_call: TRBV15
d_call: .
j_call: TRBJ2-5
cdr3_nt: TGTGCCACCAGCAGGCCCCGAGAGACCCAGTACTTC
cdr3_aa: CATSRPRETQYF

clone_size: many
v_call: TRBV10-3
d_call: .
j_call: TRBJ2-1
cdr3_nt: TGTGCCATCAGTGGGGGGGATAGCTCCTACAATGAGCAGTTCTTC
cdr3_aa: CAISGGDSSYNEQFF

clone_size: many
v_call: TRBV29-1
d_call: .
j_call: TRBJ2-7
cdr3_nt: TGCAGCGTGGTAGTCTCTTCCTACGAGCAGTACTTC
cdr3_aa: CSVVVSSYEQYF

clone_size: .
v_call: TRBV9
d_call: TRBD2
j_call: TRBJ2-3
cdr3_nt: TGTGCCAGCAGCCGTGAGGCCGGGACTAGCCCCCGCACAGATACGCAGTATTTT
cdr3_aa: CASSREAGTSPRTDTQYF

clone_size: few
v_call: TRBV7-9
d_call: .
j_call: TRBJ2-7
cdr3_nt: TGTGCCAGCAGCTTAGCAAGCACCCAGGGTCCCGAGCAGTACTTC
cdr3_aa: CASSLASTQGPEQYF

clone_size: .
v_call: TRBV14
d_call: .
j_call: TRBJ2-5
cdr3_nt: TGTGCCAGCAGCCGTGAGTCCGGGGGCCAAGAGACCCAGTACTTC
cdr3_aa: CASSRESGGQETQYF

clone_size: .
v_call: TRBV7-2
d_call: .
j_call: TRBJ2-3
cdr3_nt: TGTGCCAGCAGGGGGAGACCCACAGATACGCAGTATTTT
cdr3_aa: CASRGRPTDTQYF

clone_size: .
v_call: TRBV3-1
d_call: .
j_call: TRBJ1-5
cdr3_nt: TGTGCCAGCAGCCAAAGCCGAAATACAGGAGATCAGCCCCAGCATTTT
cdr3_aa: CASSQSRNTGDQPQHF

clone_size: few
v_call: TRBV12-3/TRBV12-4
d_call: .
j_call: TRBJ2-2
cdr3_nt: TGTGCCAGCAGTTTGGGGTCAGGGAGCGCCGGGGAGCTGTTTTTT
cdr3_aa: CASSLGSGSAGELFF

clone_size: .
v_call: TRBV30
d_call: .
j_call: TRBJ1-6
cdr3_nt: TGTGCCTGGAGTGTACAGTCTTTCTATAATTCACCCCTCCACTTT
cdr3_aa: CAWSVQSFYNSPLHF

clone_size: few
v_call: TRBV12-3/TRBV12-4
d_call: .
j_call: TRBJ2-3
cdr3_nt: TGTGCCAGCAGCTTGGGACTCAACACAGATACGCAGTATTTT
cdr3_aa: CASSLGLNTDTQYF

clone_size: many
v_call: TRBV7-2
d_call: .
j_call: TRBJ2-1
cdr3_nt: TGTGCCAGCAGCCGCCACCGGGACCTCACGGCCAATGAGCAGTTCTTC
cdr3_aa: CASSRHRDLTANEQFF

clone_size: few
v_call: TRBV7-2
d_call: .
j_call: TRBJ1-3
cdr3_nt: TGTGCCAGCAGCTTAGAAGTCCACTCTGGAAACACCATATATTTT
cdr3_aa: CASSLEVHSGNTIYF

clone_size: few
v_call: TRBV20-1
d_call: .
j_call: TRBJ2-1
cdr3_nt: TGCAGTGCTAGAGTGGCTAGCGAGATGAATGAGCAGTTCTTC
cdr3_aa: CSARVASEMNEQFF

clone_size: .
v_call: TRBV10-3
d_call: TRBD2
j_call: TRBJ2-3
cdr3_nt: TGTGCCACTTTAGCGGGAGGGGGAGCAGATACGCAGTATTTT
cdr3_aa: CATLAGGGADTQYF

clone_size: few
v_call: TRBV25-1
d_call: .
j_call: TRBJ2-1
cdr3_nt: TGTGCCAGCAGTGAGAGACTCAATGAGCAGTTCTTC
cdr3_aa: CASSERLNEQFF

clone_size: .
v_call: TRBV20-1
d_call: .
j_call: TRBJ2-7
cdr3_nt: TGCAGTGCTAGAGATGAGGCCTACGAGCAGTACTTC
cdr3_aa: CSARDEAYEQYF

clone_size: .
v_call: TRBV20-1
d_call: .
j_call: TRBJ1-2
cdr3_nt: TGCAGTGCTAGAGGGGGTCACGAGGGCGAAGAGGATGGCTACACCTTC
cdr3_aa: CSARGGHEGEEDGYTF

clone_size: few
v_call: TRBV6-1
d_call: .
j_call: TRBJ2-1
cdr3_nt: TGTGCCAGCGGGCTTACCGACGGCAATGAGCAGTTCTTC
cdr3_aa: CASGLTDGNEQFF

clone_size: few
v_call: TRBV29-1
d_call: .
j_call: TRBJ1-1
cdr3_nt: TGCAGCGTTAAAGGCATGGAAGGGAGCGTTATTAGTCAGGCTTTCTTT
cdr3_aa: CSVKGMEGSVISQAFF

clone_size: .
v_call: TRBV20-1
d_call: .
j_call: TRBJ2-1
cdr3_nt: TGCAGTGCCCCTGAGCCCGGACGCTACAATGAGCAGTTCTTC
cdr3_aa: CSAPEPGRYNEQFF

clone_size: few
v_call: TRBV5-1
d_call: .
j_call: TRBJ2-1
cdr3_nt: TGCGCCAGCGGAGGGGGGGGACAGGAGGCATCCTACAATGAGCAGTTCTTC
cdr3_aa: CASGGGGQEASYNEQFF

clone_size: many
v_call: TRBV18
d_call: .
j_call: TRBJ2-3
cdr3_nt: TGTGCCAGCAGCCCCACAGATACGCAGTATTTT
cdr3_aa: CASSPTDTQYF

clone_size: few
v_call: TRBV5-4
d_call: .
j_call: TRBJ2-3
cdr3_nt: TGTGCCAGCAGCTCACAGGGAGAAGATACGCAGTATTTT
cdr3_aa: CASSSQGEDTQYF

clone_size: .
v_call: TRBV30
d_call: .
j_call: TRBJ1-1
cdr3_nt: TGTGCCTGGATGGGGGGGTCCACTGAAGCTTTCTTT
cdr3_aa: CAWMGGSTEAFF

clone_size: .
v_call: TRBV6-5
d_call: .
j_call: TRBJ1-4
cdr3_nt: TGTGCCAGCAGCTACGACGGTTATAATGAAAAACTGTTTTTT
cdr3_aa: CASSYDGYNEKLFF

clone_size: few
v_call: TRBV10-3
d_call: TRBD2
j_call: TRBJ2-7
cdr3_nt: TGTGCCATCAGTGACCAGACTAGCGAGATCAACGAGCAGTACTTC
cdr3_aa: CAISDQTSEINEQYF

clone_size: many
v_call: TRBV7-2
d_call: .
j_call: TRBJ1-1
cdr3_nt: TGTGCCAGCAGCTCCCCTGACAAGAACACTGAAGCTTTCTTT
cdr3_aa: CASSSPDKNTEAFF

clone_size: few
v_call: TRBV10-3
d_call: TRBD2
j_call: TRBJ2-3
cdr3_nt: TGTGCCATCAGTCCCTCGGCGGGAGCGACAGATACGCAGTATTTT
cdr3_aa: CAISPSAGATDTQYF

clone_size: few
v_call: TRBV19
d_call: TRBD2
j_call: TRBJ2-1
cdr3_nt: TGTGCCAGTAGTAGACCTGGGACTAGCCTTTACAATGAGCAGTTCTTC
cdr3_aa: CASSRPGTSLYNEQFF

clone_size: few
v_call: TRBV7-9
d_call: TRBD1
j_call: TRBJ2-7
cdr3_nt: TGTGCCAGCAGGGGGACAGCGTACTACGAGCAGTACTTC
cdr3_aa: CASRGTAYYEQYF

clone_size: .
v_call: TRBV5-1
d_call: .
j_call: TRBJ2-7
cdr3_nt: TGCGCCAGCAGCGTAAGCGGGCTAACCTACGAGCAGTACTTC
cdr3_aa: CASSVSGLTYEQYF

clone_size: few
v_call: TRBV7-2
d_call: .
j_call: TRBJ2-3
cdr3_nt: TGTGCCAGCAGCCAACCTAGAAAGGGCACAGATACGCAGTATTTT
cdr3_aa: CASSQPRKGTDTQYF

clone_size: .
v_call: TRBV20-1
d_call: TRBD1
j_call: TRBJ1-6
cdr3_nt: TGCAGTGCTAGTGGGACAGTCGATAATTCACCCCTCCACTTT
cdr3_aa: CSASGTVDNSPLHF

clone_size: .
v_call: TRBV10-3
d_call: .
j_call: TRBJ2-7
cdr3_nt: TGTGCCATCAGTGACCGTGAGTACGAGCAGTACTTC
cdr3_aa: CAISDREYEQYF

clone_size: few
v_call: TRBV7-8
d_call: TRBD2
j_call: TRBJ2-2
cdr3_nt: TGTGCCAGCAGCTGGATAGCGGGGGGTACTCTCGTAGGGGAGCTGTTTTTT
cdr3_aa: CASSWIAGGTLVGELFF

clone_size: .
v_call: TRBV4-3
d_call: .
j_call: TRBJ2-2
cdr3_nt: TGCGCCAGCAGCGAAGGTTGGACTACCTCTGCCGGGGAGCTGTTTTTT
cdr3_aa: CASSEGWTTSAGELFF

clone_size: .
v_call: TRBV3-1
d_call: TRBD1
j_call: TRBJ1-6
cdr3_nt: TGTGCCAGCAGCCAGACAGGGGGCTGGAATTCACCCCTCCACTTT
cdr3_aa: CASSQTGGWNSPLHF

clone_size: .
v_call: TRBV3-1
d_call: TRBD2
j_call: TRBJ2-7
cdr3_nt: TGTGCCAGCAGCCAAAAGGGGACTAACGAGCAGTACTTC
cdr3_aa: CASSQKGTNEQYF

clone_size: many
v_call: TRBV28
d_call: .
j_call: TRBJ2-3
cdr3_nt: TGTGCCAGCAGTTTATATGGGGTGGGCACAGATACGCAGTATTTT
cdr3_aa: CASSLYGVGTDTQYF

clone_size: .
v_call: TRBV24-1
d_call: .
j_call: TRBJ2-1
cdr3_nt: TGTGCCACCCCCCGTGGGGGCAATGAGCAGTTCTTC
cdr3_aa: CATPRGGNEQFF

clone_size: few
v_call: TRBV29-1
d_call: TRBD2
j_call: TRBJ2-3
cdr3_nt: TGCAGCGGTACTAGCGGGAGTAACACAGATACGCAGTATTTT
cdr3_aa: CSGTSGSNTDTQYF

clone_size: .
v_call: TRBV24-1
d_call: .
j_call: TRBJ2-3
cdr3_nt: TGTGCCACCGGCCCCCGCAGCGCAGATACGCAGTATTTT
cdr3_aa: CATGPRSADTQYF

clone_size: .
v_call: TRBV7-8
d_call: .
j_call: TRBJ2-1
cdr3_nt: TGTGCCAGCAGCCCCGGGCTAGCGTGCTCCTACAATGAGCAGTTCTTC
cdr3_aa: CASSPGLACSYNEQFF

clone_size: few
v_call: TRBV5-1
d_call: .
j_call: TRBJ2-2
cdr3_nt: TGCGCCAGCAGTTTGACAGTGGGATCGCCCGGGGAGCTGTTTTTT
cdr3_aa: CASSLTVGSPGELFF

clone_size: few
v_call: TRBV18
d_call: .
j_call: TRBJ1-2
cdr3_nt: TGTGCCAGCTCACCATACGTCTATGGCTACACCTTC
cdr3_aa: CASSPYVYGYTF

clone_size: few
v_call: TRBV20-1
d_call: TRBD1
j_call: TRBJ2-3
cdr3_nt: TGCAGTGCTAGTGATCAGGGGGCGGATACGCAGTATTTT
cdr3_aa: CSASDQGADTQYF

clone_size: few
v_call: TRBV5-1
d_call: .
j_call: TRBJ2-1
cdr3_nt: TGCGCCAGCAGCTCAGGAGGCCCGTTGGTCGAGCAGTTCTTC
cdr3_aa: CASSSGGPLVEQFF